The clone carrying this TCR beta chain has just a few counts. Its antigen remains unknown. The CDR3 has 14 amino acids. With V trimmed by 5 bases and J by 5 bases, 8 bases remained unmatched. Germline V gene lookup returns CDR1 LNHDA and CDR2 SQIVND (reference sequence). The source of the sample is a study of cytomegalovirus exposure and HLA in healthy donors. General study results and limits: Productive rates of about 90% or about 30% were seen for most TCR beta V segments in an earlier analysis. The study labeled around 160 TCR beta chains cytomegalovirus-associated.

It was with 60 Vbeta and 13 Jbeta primers that the PCR ran. In the authors' methods: Unique TCR beta chains numbered around 80 million in a later analysis, with about 9.9 million shared. TCRdb's table, derived via immunoSEQ multiplex PCR, lists solely in-frame clones and lacks some. V, J and clone size reflect that table, while D and trimming were determined from the DNA. Of roughly 230,000 clones listed, about 77% are singletons. This sequence joins TRBV19 and TRBJ2-7; 8 bases agree with TRBD1. The origin of this receptor is a boy aged 5-17 years in good health and CMV-seronegative. Sequenced material: PBMCs. CDR3 sequence (DNA): TGTGCCAGTAGTTTGGACAGGGATGCCCACGAGCAGTACTTC. Protein: CASSLDRDAHEQYF.